These 23 T cell receptor beta chains share one sample of origin, sequenced in a study of blood T cells in healthy people across ages. Primed by a sample-barcoded 5' primer and a J-beta primer mix, a second PCR proceeded for about 6 to 12 cycles. TCRdb re-derived calls from the 5' RACE reads in MiXCR, one entry per CDR3 protein. The data hold some 710,000 distinct CDR3 sequences, with over 20% observed a single time. Sequenced sample: blood. The receptors come from a man in his 70s in good health.

This clonotype turned up a few times. The chain couples TRBV7-2 to TRBJ2-3, with 7 bases aligning to TRBD2. This CDR3 has 12 amino acids. Germline lookup yields CDR1 SGHTA and CDR2 FQGNSA. V lost 8 bases and J lost 3; bases outside the gene matches: 2. The CDR3 protein is CASRGETDTQYF. The CDR3 coding sequence is TGTGCCAGCCGGGGGGAGACAGATACGCAGTATTTT.

This clonotype was observed a handful of times. The V and J genes are TRBV12-3 or TRBV12-4 and TRBJ2-7; TRBD1 aligns across 9 bases. Unmatched junction bases numbered 2, after V lost 3 bases and J lost 5 bases. The CDR3 length is 13 residues. The CDR3 nucleotides read TGTGCCAGCAGTTTCCGGGACAGGGACGAGCAGTACTTC. It translates to CASSFRDRDEQYF.

V is TRBV20-1 and J is TRBJ1-2, with a possible D match to TRBD1 (5 bases). The CDR3 consists of 13 residues. Trimming shortened V by 3 bases and J by 5 bases, and 13 bases separated the two germline ends. CDR1 is DFQATT, CDR2 SNEGSKA, per germline (reference sequence). The CDR3, as DNA: TGCAGTGCTAGTTTTAGCGGGGCGTATGGCTACACCTTC. Its translation is CSASFSGAYGYTF.

The chain couples TRBV20-1 to TRBJ2-3; 10 bases are shared with TRBD2. Germline loops: CDR1 DFQATT, CDR2 SNEGSKA (reference sequence). V shed 4 bases, J shed 5 bases, and the junction held 12 bases outside the gene matches. This CDR3 has 16 amino acids. The CDR3 sequence is CSATYSLAGVKDTQYF. CDR3 coding DNA: TGCAGTGCTACCTACTCTCTAGCGGGGGTTAAAGATACGCAGTATTTT.

In this sample, this clonotype turned up a few times. The rearrangement joins TRBV29-1 to TRBJ2-2, with a weak D call TRBD1 (6 bases). The CDR3 consists of 13 residues. CDR1 and CDR2 (germline): SQVTM, ANQGSEA. Trimming took off 3 bases at V and 3 bases at J, with 8 bases between the two ends. In nucleotides, the CDR3 is TGCAGCGTTGATACAGGGTACACCGGGGAGCTGTTTTTT. Translated: CSVDTGYTGELFF.

This clonotype was detected only a few times. This chain connects TRBV5-1 to TRBJ2-2, with D possibly being TRBD2 (7 bases). Trimming removed 2 bases at V and 2 bases at J, with 13 bases between. This CDR3 has 16 amino acids. Germline CDR1 is SGHRS and CDR2 is YFSETQ. CDR3 in DNA: TGCGCCAGCAGCTTTATTGCGGGGGCCAACACCGGGGAGCTGTTTTTT. As protein: CASSFIAGANTGELFF.

This clonotype was picked up a small number of times. This rearrangement joins TRBV29-1 to TRBJ1-6; the D gene is possibly TRBD1 (5 bases). The CDR3 spans 16 residues. CDR1 and CDR2 from the germline V gene are SQVTM and ANQGSEA. The V and J ends lost 3 bases and 7 bases respectively, with 19 bases between them. As DNA, the CDR3 is TGCAGCGTTGAGCGAGGGGCCTCACCTATCAATTCACCCCTCCACTTT. The encoded protein is CSVERGASPINSPLHF.

This clonotype showed up just a few times. The rearrangement uses TRBV3-1 and TRBJ2-2, with D hard to call. Germline lookup yields CDR1 LGHDT and CDR2 YNNKEL (reference sequence). The CDR3 has 11 residues. Trimming cost V 6 bases and J 6 bases, with 5 bases left between them. CDR3 nucleotides: TGTGCCAGCAGGATCGCCGGGGAGCTGTTTTTT. The encoded protein is CASRIAGELFF.

This chain links TRBV6-1 with TRBJ2-3, with 10 bases fitting TRBD2. This CDR3 region has 15 residues. V trimming: 11 bases; J trimming: 5 bases; junction bases outside the gene matches: 13. The germline CDR1 and CDR2 sequences are MNHNS and SASEGT. CDR3 sequence (DNA): TGTGCCTGCGGACTAGCGGCCCTAGCGGGAGATACGCAGTATTTT. The encoded protein is CACGLAALAGDTQYF.

The chain uses TRBV28 and TRBJ1-2, with D unclear. The CDR3 is 16 residues long. Germline-derived CDR1 and CDR2 are MDHEN and SYDVKM. The V end lost 4 bases, the J end lost 2 bases, and 17 bases lay between the germline ends. This CDR3 is CASSSSWIARNYGYTF. DNA for the CDR3: TGTGCCAGCAGTTCGTCTTGGATCGCGAGAAACTATGGCTACACCTTC.

The table lists this clonotype with a few counts. This chain uses TRBV3-1 with TRBJ2-5, with unresolved D. Judging by the DNA end, TRBJ2-7 fits better; the J call may be wrong. Germline CDR1 and CDR2: LGHDT and YNNKEL (reference sequence). The CDR3 runs to 14 residues. The CDR3 coding sequence is TGTGCCAGCAGCCAAGGGAGTGAGACAAACGAGCAGTACTTC. Translation gives CASSQGSETNEQYF.

The chain uses TRBV20-1 and TRBJ2-5; maybe TRBD2 (5 bases). Trimming cost V 6 bases and J 1 base, with 12 bases left between them. The CDR3 totals 13 residues. Germline V gene data show CDR1 as DFQATT and CDR2 as SNEGSKA (reference sequence). The CDR3 nucleotides read TGCAGTGCCCTCCCGGGATTCCAAGAGACCCAGTACTTC. Amino acids: CSALPGFQETQYF.

In this sample, this clonotype turned up a few times. CDR3 sequence reads: CASRQTGSATNEKLFF. Here the CDR3 DNA reads TGTGCCAGCAGGCAGACAGGGTCCGCAACTAATGAAAAACTGTTTTTT. The chain carries TRBV12-3 or TRBV12-4 and TRBJ1-4; TRBD1 aligns across 7 bases. After removal of 6 bases from V and 0 bases from J, the junction contained 7 bases not matched to a gene. This CDR3 contains 16 residues.

The chain carries TRBV5-1 and TRBJ2-5, with a weak D call TRBD1 (5 bases). Per the germline V gene, CDR1 is SGHRS and CDR2 is YFSETQ. The CDR3 length is 14 residues. Trimming stripped 3 bases from V and 1 base from J, with 10 bases between. The CDR3, as DNA: TGCGCCAGCAGCTACCAGACAGTCCAAGAGACCCAGTACTTC. This gives the protein CASSYQTVQETQYF.

In this sample, this clonotype turned up once. The chain combines TRBV30 with TRBJ2-5, with TRBD2 identical over 9 bases. The CDR3 covers 16 residues. Germline assignment: CDR1 GTSNPN and CDR2 SVGIG (reference sequence). V lost 2 bases to trimming and J lost 3 bases; unmatched junction nucleotides: 10. The chain's CDR3 is CAWSYSGASGEETQYF. The CDR3 DNA reads TGTGCCTGGAGTTATTCCGGGGCTAGCGGGGAAGAGACCCAGTACTTC.

This clonotype was observed a few times. This chain uses TRBV5-1 with TRBJ2-1, with TRBD2 identical over 8 bases. Per germline, CDR1 SGHRS and CDR2 YFSETQ. This CDR3 region has 13 residues. V lost 3 bases to trimming and J lost 7 bases; unmatched junction nucleotides: 3. The CDR3, as DNA: TGCGCCAGCAGCTGGGCGGGAGGAAATGAGCAGTTCTTC. As protein: CASSWAGGNEQFF.

This clonotype was seen a few times. The rearrangement uses TRBV6-2 or TRBV6-3 and TRBJ2-7; TRBD1 matches 10 bases. J gave up 3 bases and V 5 bases, and 7 bases lay outside the gene matches. The CDR3 covers 15 residues. CDR1 is MNHEY and CDR2 is SVGEGT in the germline V gene. DNA for the CDR3: TGTGCCAGCAGTGGGGGGACAGGGGTTCACTACGAGCAGTACTTC. Translated, it gives CASSGGTGVHYEQYF.

A few counts support this clonotype. This chain links TRBV12-5 with TRBJ2-5, with 8 nucleotides matching TRBD1. CDR1 LGHNT and CDR2 FRNRAP come from the germline V gene. This CDR3 region has 15 residues. Trimming cost V 5 bases and J 5 bases; bases outside gene matches: 10. The chain's CDR3 is CASGVGSTGVETQYF. As DNA, the CDR3 is TGTGCTAGTGGTGTGGGCTCGACAGGGGTTGAGACCCAGTACTTC. Based on the CDR3 plus reference TRBV12-5 and TRBJ2-5, the full variable domain is DARVTQTPRHKVTEMGQEVTMRCQPILGHNTVFWYRQTMMQGLELLAYFRNRAPLDDSGMPKDRFSAEMPDATLATLKIQPSEPRDSAVYFCASGVGSTGVETQYFGPGTRLLVL.

Only a few counts were recorded for this clonotype. The rearrangement links TRBV29-1 to TRBJ1-1; D remains ambiguous. Germline-derived CDR1 and CDR2 are SQVTM and ANQGSEA. Trimming pared 7 bases from V and 1 base from J, leaving 13 bases between. The CDR3 sequence is 13 residues long. CDR3 region: CSAPGRSNTEAFF. The DNA for the CDR3 is TGCAGCGCCCCCGGTCGATCGAACACTGAAGCTTTCTTT.

The CDR3: CASSLARDATEAFF. For the CDR3, the DNA is TGTGCCAGCAGCTTAGCCAGGGACGCCACTGAAGCTTTCTTT. This chain links TRBV7-3 with TRBJ1-1, with a tentative D call TRBD1 (5 bases). V lost 2 bases and J lost 4, with 11 bases in between. The CDR3 has 14 residues. Germline-derived CDR1 and CDR2 are SGHTA and FQGTGA.

This clonotype was seen a few times. The chain couples TRBV12-3 or TRBV12-4 to TRBJ2-6; 7 bases align to TRBD1. There are 14 residues in the CDR3. J was trimmed by 3 bases and V by 8 bases; bases with no gene match: 4. CDR3 nucleotides: TGTGCCAGCCGAGGGGGCGTTGGGGCCAACGTCCTGACTTTC. It is translated as CASRGGVGANVLTF.

This chain uses TRBV23-1 with TRBJ2-1, with a weak D call TRBD1 (6 bases). The J call may be faulty, since TRBJ2-7 better matches the DNA end. TRBV23-1 is an ORF, and what it does is uncertain. The CDR3 covers 16 residues. The CDR3 protein is CASSQSLMGAHFEQYF. CDR3 DNA sequence: TGCGCCAGCAGTCAATCATTGATGGGGGCGCATTTCGAGCAGTACTTC.

The chain joins TRBV9 to TRBJ2-5, with 7 nucleotides matching TRBD2. V trimming: 0 bases; J trimming: 2 bases; junction bases outside the gene matches: 1. This CDR3 region has 14 residues. Germline CDR1 and CDR2: SGDLS and YYNGEE. The CDR3 coding sequence is TGTGCCAGCAGCGTAGCTAGCGGACAAGAGACCCAGTACTTC. Encoded protein: CASSVASGQETQYF.